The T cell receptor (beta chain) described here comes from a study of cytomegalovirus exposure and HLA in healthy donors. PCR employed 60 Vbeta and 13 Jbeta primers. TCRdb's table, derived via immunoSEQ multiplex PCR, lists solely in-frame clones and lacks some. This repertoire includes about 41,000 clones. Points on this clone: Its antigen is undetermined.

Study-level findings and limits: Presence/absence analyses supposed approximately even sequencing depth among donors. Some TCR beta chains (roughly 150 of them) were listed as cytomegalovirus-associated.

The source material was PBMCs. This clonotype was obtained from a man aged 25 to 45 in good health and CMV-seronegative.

The CDR3 coding sequence is TGTGCCATCAGGACGACAGGGGTAGACACTGAAGCTTTCTTT. Residues: CAIRTTGVDTEAFF. This sequence joins TRBV10-3 and TRBJ1-1, with 8 bases that match TRBD1. The ends lost 6 bases at V and 3 bases at J; junction bases unmatched: 6. Germline loops: CDR1 ENHRY, CDR2 SYGVKD. There are 14 residues in the CDR3.